The 9 T cell receptor beta chains below all came from one sample that was sequenced in a study of blood T cells in healthy people across ages. Using a J-beta primer mix together with a sample-barcoded 5' primer, a second PCR was run for roughly 6 to 11 cycles. TCRdb re-derived calls from the 5' RACE reads in MiXCR, one entry per CDR3 protein. The sample lists roughly 1.7 million distinct CDR3 sequences, roughly 32% seen once, with roughly 12% in the top ten. Sequenced sample: blood. The receptor source for this set is a woman in her twenties or thirties in good health.

This sequence joins TRBV20-1 and TRBJ2-5; the match to TRBD2 covers 12 bases. The CDR3 is 14 residues long. J was trimmed by 3 bases and V by 2 bases; bases with no gene match: 1. CDR1 is DFQATT, CDR2 SNEGSKA, per germline (reference sequence). The DNA of the CDR3 is TGCAGTGCTAGAAGACTAGCGGGGGAAGAGACCCAGTACTTC. This sequence encodes CSARRLAGEETQYF.

With respect to this clonotype: This sequence may be a read error, since a much larger clone differs from it by one base. This chain connects TRBV29-1 to TRBJ2-7; 12 bases agree with TRBD1. The germline CDR1 and CDR2 sequences are SQVTM and ANQGSEA. V gave up 7 bases and J gave up 5 bases; unmatched junction bases: 6. The CDR3 spans 13 residues. CDR3 in DNA: TGCAGCGCGGGACAGGGGGCTTGGAACGAGCAGTACGTC. Translated: CSAGQGAWNEQYV.

The chain recombines TRBV6-1 with TRBJ2-7, with D possibly TRBD2 on 7 matching bases. The CDR3 spans 15 residues. Germline CDR1 is MNHNS and CDR2 is SASEGT. Trimming left V 0 bases short and J 3 bases short, with 12 bases between. The CDR3 DNA is TGTGCCAGCAGTGAAGCGCGGGGGCTGGGCTACGAGCAGTACTTC. It is translated as CASSEARGLGYEQYF.

Worth noting for this clonotype: Compared with germline, one end of the junction differs, possibly owing to a read error. This chain connects TRBV29-1 to TRBJ2-5, with TRBD1 matching over 11 bases. Per the germline V gene, CDR1 is SQVTM and CDR2 is ANQGSEA. This CDR3 has 16 residues. This CDR3 reads CSVERSGQGDQETLYF. The CDR3 coding sequence is TGCAGCGTTGAAAGATCGGGACAGGGGGATCAAGAGACCCTGTACTTC.

This clonotype was seen a handful of times. The chain carries TRBV5-1 and TRBJ2-7; D ambiguous. Trimming shortened V by 3 bases and J by 4 bases, and 14 bases separated the two germline ends. Germline CDR1 reads SGHRS; CDR2 reads YFSETQ. The CDR3 covers 14 residues. This CDR3 is CASSSSSTLYEQYF. In nucleotides, the CDR3 is TGCGCCAGCAGCTCAAGTTCTACTCTGTACGAGCAGTACTTC.

This rearrangement joins TRBV5-1 to TRBJ2-3; D tentatively fits TRBD1 or TRBD2 (5 bases each). The CDR3 is 15 residues long. CDR1 is SGHRS, CDR2 YFSETQ, per germline. V dropped 6 bases and J dropped 0 bases, with 14 bases sitting between them. The CDR3 here is CASISEGSSTDTQYF. The CDR3 DNA reads TGCGCCAGCATCTCCGAGGGGTCGAGCACAGATACGCAGTATTTT. Drawing the rest from reference TRBV5-1 and TRBJ2-3, the complete variable domain is KAGVTQTPRYLIKTRGQQVTLSCSPISGHRSVSWYQQTPGQGLQFLFEYFSETQRNKGNFPGRFSGRQFSNSRSEMNVSTLELGDSALYLCASISEGSSTDTQYFGPGTRLTVL.

Many counts were recorded for this clonotype. The chain carries TRBV4-1 and TRBJ2-3, with TRBD2 as a possible D gene (6 bases). Trimming cost V 4 bases and J 2 bases, with 10 bases left between them. Germline CDR1 MGHRA, CDR2 YSYEKL. This CDR3 contains 14 residues. The CDR3 DNA reads as TGCGCCAGCAGCCCCGGGACTTACACAGATACGCAGTATTTT. Its translation is CASSPGTYTDTQYF.

The chain links TRBV10-3 to TRBJ2-3, with 9 nucleotides matching TRBD1. The germline V gene encodes CDR1 ENHRY and CDR2 SYGVKD. The J segment lost 0 bases and the V segment lost 8 bases, leaving 6 bases of the junction unmatched. There are 15 residues in the CDR3. In DNA, the CDR3 is TGTGCCATCGACAGGGGGAAGTCTAGCACAGATACGCAGTATTTT. Protein product: CAIDRGKSSTDTQYF.

The chain recombines TRBV10-2 with TRBJ2-3, with 15 bases that match TRBD2. Germline CDR1 reads WSHSY; CDR2 reads SAAADI. The CDR3 has 16 amino acids. The V and J ends lost 9 bases and 3 bases, in that order; junction bases with no gene match: 7. CDR3 sequence: CASGGTSGRLTDTQYF. The DNA of the CDR3 is TGCGCCAGTGGAGGGACTAGCGGGAGGTTAACAGATACGCAGTATTTT.